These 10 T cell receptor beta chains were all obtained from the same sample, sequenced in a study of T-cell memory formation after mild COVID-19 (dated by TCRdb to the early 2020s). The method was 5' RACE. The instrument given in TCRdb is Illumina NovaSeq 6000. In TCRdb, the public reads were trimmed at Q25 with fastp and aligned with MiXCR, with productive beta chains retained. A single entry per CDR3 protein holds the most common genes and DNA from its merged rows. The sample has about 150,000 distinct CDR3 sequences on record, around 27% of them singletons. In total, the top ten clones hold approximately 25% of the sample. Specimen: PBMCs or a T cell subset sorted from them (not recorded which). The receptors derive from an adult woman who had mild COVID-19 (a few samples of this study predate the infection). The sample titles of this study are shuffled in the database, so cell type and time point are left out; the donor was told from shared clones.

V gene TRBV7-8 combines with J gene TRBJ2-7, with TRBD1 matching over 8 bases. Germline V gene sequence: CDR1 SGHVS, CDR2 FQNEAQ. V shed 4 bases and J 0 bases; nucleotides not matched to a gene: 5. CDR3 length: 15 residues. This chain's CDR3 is CASSSGQESSYEQYF. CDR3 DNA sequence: TGTGCCAGCAGCTCGGGACAGGAGAGCTCCTACGAGCAGTACTTC.

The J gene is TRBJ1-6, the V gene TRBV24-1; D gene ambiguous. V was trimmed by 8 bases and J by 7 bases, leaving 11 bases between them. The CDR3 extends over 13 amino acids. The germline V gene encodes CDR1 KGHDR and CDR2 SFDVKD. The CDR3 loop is CATNEKSNSPLHF. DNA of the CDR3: TGTGCCACCAACGAAAAAAGCAATTCACCCCTCCACTTT.

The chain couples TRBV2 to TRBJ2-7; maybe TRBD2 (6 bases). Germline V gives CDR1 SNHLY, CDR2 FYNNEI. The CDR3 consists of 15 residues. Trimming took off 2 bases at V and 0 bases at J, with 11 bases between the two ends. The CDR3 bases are TGTGCCAGCAGTGAATCTGGGGGGAACTCCTACGAGCAGTACTTC. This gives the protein CASSESGGNSYEQYF.

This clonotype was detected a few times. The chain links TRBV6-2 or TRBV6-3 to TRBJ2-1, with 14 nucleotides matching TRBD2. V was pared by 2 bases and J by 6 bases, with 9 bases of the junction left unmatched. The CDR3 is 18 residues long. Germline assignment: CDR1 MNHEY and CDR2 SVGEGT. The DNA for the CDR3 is TGTGCCAGCAGTTACCCCCCGGGACTAGCGGGAGCGTCCAATGAGCAGTTCTTC. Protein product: CASSYPPGLAGASNEQFF.

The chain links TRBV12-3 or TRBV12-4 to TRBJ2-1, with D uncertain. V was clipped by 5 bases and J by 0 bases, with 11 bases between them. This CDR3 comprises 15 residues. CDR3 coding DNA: TGTGCCAGCAGTGGAGACTGGAGCTCCTACAATGAGCAGTTCTTC. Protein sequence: CASSGDWSSYNEQFF.

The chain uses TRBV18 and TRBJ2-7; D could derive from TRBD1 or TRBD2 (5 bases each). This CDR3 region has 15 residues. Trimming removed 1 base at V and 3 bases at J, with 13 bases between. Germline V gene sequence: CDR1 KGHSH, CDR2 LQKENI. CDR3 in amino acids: CASSPLPGPIYEQYF. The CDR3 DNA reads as TGTGCCAGCTCACCACTACCGGGACCCATCTACGAGCAGTACTTC.

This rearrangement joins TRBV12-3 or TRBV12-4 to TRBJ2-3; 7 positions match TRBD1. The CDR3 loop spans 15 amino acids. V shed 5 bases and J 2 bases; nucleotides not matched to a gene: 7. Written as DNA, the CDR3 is TGTGCCAGCAGTCTGGAGGACAGGATCACAGATACGCAGTATTTT. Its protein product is CASSLEDRITDTQYF.

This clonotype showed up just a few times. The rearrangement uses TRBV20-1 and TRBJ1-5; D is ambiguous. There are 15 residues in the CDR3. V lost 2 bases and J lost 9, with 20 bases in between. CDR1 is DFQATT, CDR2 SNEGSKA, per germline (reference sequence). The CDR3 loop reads CSARPRTRNLGPQHF. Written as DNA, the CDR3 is TGCAGTGCTAGACCCCGGACTAGGAATCTGGGGCCCCAGCATTTT.

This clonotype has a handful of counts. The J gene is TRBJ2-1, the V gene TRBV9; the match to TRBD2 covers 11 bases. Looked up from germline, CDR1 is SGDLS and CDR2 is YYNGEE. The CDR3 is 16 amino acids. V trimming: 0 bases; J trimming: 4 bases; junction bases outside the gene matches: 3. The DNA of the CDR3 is TGTGCCAGCAGCGTAGGGCTAGCGGGGGGATACAATGAGCAGTTCTTC. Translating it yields CASSVGLAGGYNEQFF.

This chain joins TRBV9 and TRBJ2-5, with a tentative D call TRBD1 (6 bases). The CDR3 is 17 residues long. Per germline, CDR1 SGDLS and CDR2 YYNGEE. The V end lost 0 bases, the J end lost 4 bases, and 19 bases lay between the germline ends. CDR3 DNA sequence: TGTGCCAGCAGCGTAGCTTGGGGGCCCGAGTCCGGAGAGACCCAGTACTTC. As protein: CASSVAWGPESGETQYF.